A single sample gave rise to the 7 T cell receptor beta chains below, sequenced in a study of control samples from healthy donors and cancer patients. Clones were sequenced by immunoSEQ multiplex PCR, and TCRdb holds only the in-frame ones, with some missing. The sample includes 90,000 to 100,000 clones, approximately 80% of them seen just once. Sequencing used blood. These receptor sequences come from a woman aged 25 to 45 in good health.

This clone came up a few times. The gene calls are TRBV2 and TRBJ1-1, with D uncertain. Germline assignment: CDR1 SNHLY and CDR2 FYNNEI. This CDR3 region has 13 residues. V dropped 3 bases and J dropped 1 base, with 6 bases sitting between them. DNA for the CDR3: TGTGCCAGCAGTGAGGCCGGGAACACTGAAGCTTTCTTT. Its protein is CASSEAGNTEAFF.

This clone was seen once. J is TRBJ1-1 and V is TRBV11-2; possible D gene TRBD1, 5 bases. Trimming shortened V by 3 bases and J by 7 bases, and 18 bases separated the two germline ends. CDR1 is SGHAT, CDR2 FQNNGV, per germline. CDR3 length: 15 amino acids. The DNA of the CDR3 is TGTGCCAGCAGCTTTGGGGCGCGGAGGGCGCTTGAAGCTTTCTTT. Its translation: CASSFGARRALEAFF.

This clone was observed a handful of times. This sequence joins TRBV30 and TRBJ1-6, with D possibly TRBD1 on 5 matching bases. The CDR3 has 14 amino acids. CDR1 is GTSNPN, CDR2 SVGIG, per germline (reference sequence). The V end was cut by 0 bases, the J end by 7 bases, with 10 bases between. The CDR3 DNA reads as TGTGCCTGGAGTGTACGGGGGGGGAATTCACCCCTCCACTTT. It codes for CAWSVRGGNSPLHF. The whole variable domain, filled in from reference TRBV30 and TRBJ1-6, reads SQTIHQWPATLVQPVGSPLSLECTVEGTSNPNLYWYRQAAGRGLQLLFYSVGIGQISSEVPQNLSASRPQDRQFILSSKKLLLSDSGFYLCAWSVRGGNSPLHFGNGTRLTVT.

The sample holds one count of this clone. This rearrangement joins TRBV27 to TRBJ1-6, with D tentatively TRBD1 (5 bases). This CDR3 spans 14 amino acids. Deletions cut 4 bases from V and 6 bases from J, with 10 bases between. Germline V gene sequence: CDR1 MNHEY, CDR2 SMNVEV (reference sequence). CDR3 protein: CASSSRGFNSPLHF. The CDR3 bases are TGTGCCAGCAGTTCCCGGGGCTTTAATTCACCCCTCCACTTT.

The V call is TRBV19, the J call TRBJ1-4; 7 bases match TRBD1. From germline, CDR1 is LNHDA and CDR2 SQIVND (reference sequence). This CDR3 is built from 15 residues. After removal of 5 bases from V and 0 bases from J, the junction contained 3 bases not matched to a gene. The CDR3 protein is CASSGDRATNEKLFF. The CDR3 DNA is TGTGCCAGTAGTGGCGACAGGGCAACTAATGAAAAACTGTTTTTT.

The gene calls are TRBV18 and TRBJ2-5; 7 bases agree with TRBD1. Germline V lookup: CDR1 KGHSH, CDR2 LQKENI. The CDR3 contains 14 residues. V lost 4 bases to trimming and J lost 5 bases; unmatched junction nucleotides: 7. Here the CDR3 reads CASSQKTGRETQYF. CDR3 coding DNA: TGTGCCAGCTCACAGAAGACAGGGCGGGAGACCCAGTACTTC.

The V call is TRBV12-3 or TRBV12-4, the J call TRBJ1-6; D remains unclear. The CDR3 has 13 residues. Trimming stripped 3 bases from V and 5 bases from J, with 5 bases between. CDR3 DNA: TGTGCCAGCAGTTTGAAAGATAATTCACCCCTCCACTTT. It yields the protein CASSLKDNSPLHF.